This TCR beta chain was observed in a study of T cell responses to AZD1222 COVID-19 vaccine. Study results and limitations: The peak T cell response came first, and repertoires were sampled only after it. Donors were largely white British and mainly female; clonal diversity was possibly underestimated.

As for this clone: Its antigen is unknown.

Libraries were prepared by immunoSEQ multiplex PCR; TCRdb keeps only in-frame clonotypes and omits some of them. The table lists approximately 120,000 clones, about 90% of them singletons. Germline loops: CDR1 SQVTM, CDR2 ANQGSEA. The CDR3 is 14 residues long. Between the trimmed V and J ends, which lost 8 bases and 4 bases, there was a span of 18 bases. The chain is built from TRBV29-1 and TRBJ2-1, with D perhaps TRBD2 (6 bases). This clonotype was obtained from an adult in good health. This material consisted of peripheral blood, taken on day 0 of AZD1222 vaccination. CDR3 bases: TGCAGCCATCGGTCCCCGGAGGGATACAATGAGCAGTTCTTC. Protein sequence: CSHRSPEGYNEQFF.